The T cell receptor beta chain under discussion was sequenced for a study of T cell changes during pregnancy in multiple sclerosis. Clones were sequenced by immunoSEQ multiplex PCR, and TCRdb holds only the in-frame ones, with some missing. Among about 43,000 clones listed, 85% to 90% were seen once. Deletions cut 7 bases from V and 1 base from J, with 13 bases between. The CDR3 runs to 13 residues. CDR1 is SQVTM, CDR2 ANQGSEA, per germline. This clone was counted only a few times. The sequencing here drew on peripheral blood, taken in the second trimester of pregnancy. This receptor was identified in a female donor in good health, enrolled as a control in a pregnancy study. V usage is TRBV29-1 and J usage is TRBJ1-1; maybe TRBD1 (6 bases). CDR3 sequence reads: CSGRQAANTEAFF. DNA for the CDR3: TGCAGCGGGAGACAGGCGGCGAACACTGAAGCTTTCTTT.